One and the same sample provided the 25 T cell receptor beta chains below, sequenced in a study of cytotoxic CD8 clonotypes in ibrutinib-treated CLL. The protocol was immunoSEQ multiplex PCR, while the TCRdb copy is restricted to in-frame clones and leaves out a portion. This table has some 120,000 clones, 50% to 65% appearing once. Sequencing was performed on PBMCs, taken after 24 months of ibrutinib treatment. The receptors were gathered from a human donor with chronic lymphocytic leukemia.

As DNA, the CDR3 is TGTGCCAGTTGCAATAGCGGGGGCTACAATGAGCAGTTCTTC. Amino acids: CASCNSGGYNEQFF. V usage is TRBV18 and J usage is TRBJ2-1; 9 bases are a match to TRBD2. Germline CDR1 reads KGHSH; CDR2 reads LQKENI. V lost 9 bases to trimming and J lost 3 bases; unmatched junction nucleotides: 6. The CDR3 is 14 amino acids.

The V gene is TRBV2, the J gene TRBJ2-7; D may match TRBD1 or TRBD2 (5 bases each). Trimming pared 0 bases from V and 5 bases from J, leaving 23 bases between. Germline V gene sequence: CDR1 SNHLY, CDR2 FYNNEI. This CDR3 contains 18 residues. CDR3 coding DNA: TGTGCCAGCAGTGAAGCCCCTTGGGGACCGGGAACCTTCAACGAGCAGTACTTC. Amino acids: CASSEAPWGPGTFNEQYF. The whole variable domain, remainder taken from reference TRBV2 and TRBJ2-7, is EPEVTQTPSHQVTQMGQEVILRCVPISNHLYFYWYRQILGQKVEFLVSFYNNEISEKSEIFDDQFSVERPDGSNFTLKIRSTKLEDSAMYFCASSEAPWGPGTFNEQYFGPGTRLTVT.

A single count supports this clone. This chain connects TRBV25-1 to TRBJ1-4; D perhaps matches TRBD1 (5 bases). CDR1 and CDR2 from the germline V gene are MGHDK and SYGVNS. V lost 1 base and J lost 4, with 10 bases in between. CDR3 length: 15 amino acids. CDR3 coding DNA: TGTGCCAGCAGTGAATGGCAGGGAAATAATGAAAAACTGTTTTTT. Protein product: CASSEWQGNNEKLFF.

This clone was counted once. This rearrangement joins TRBV15 to TRBJ2-1, with D possibly matching TRBD2 (7 bases). The CDR3 consists of 14 residues. Germline CDR1 reads LNHNV; CDR2 reads YYDKDF (reference sequence). V was pared by 1 base and J by 7 bases, with 11 bases between. DNA of the CDR3: TGTGCCACCAGCAGAGGCGGGGGCCAAAATGAGCAGTTCTTC. Its translation is CATSRGGGQNEQFF.

This clone came up a few times. This sequence joins TRBV5-1 and TRBJ1-6; D is uncertain. Between the trimmed V and J ends, which lost 3 bases and 3 bases, there was a span of 19 bases. The germline CDR1 and CDR2 sequences are SGHRS and YFSETQ. The CDR3 extends over 18 amino acids. CDR3 protein: CASSSDPSGEFYNSPLHF. The CDR3 DNA reads TGCGCCAGCAGCTCGGACCCAAGTGGGGAATTCTATAATTCACCCCTCCACTTT. The full variable domain, completed using reference TRBV5-1 and TRBJ1-6, is KAGVTQTPRYLIKTRGQQVTLSCSPISGHRSVSWYQQTPGQGLQFLFEYFSETQRNKGNFPGRFSGRQFSNSRSEMNVSTLELGDSALYLCASSSDPSGEFYNSPLHFGNGTRLTVT.

The gene calls are TRBV7-6 and TRBJ2-1, with 12 bases lining up with TRBD2. In germline, CDR1 is SGHVS, CDR2 FNYEAQ. The junction had 7 bases not matched to a gene; V was cut back by 3 bases and J by 7 bases. The CDR3 covers 16 residues. CDR3 bases: TGTGCCAGCAGCTTTAGTCTAGCGGGGGGGACGAATGAGCAGTTCTTC. This codes for CASSFSLAGGTNEQFF. The variable domain in full, completed from reference TRBV7-6 and TRBJ2-1, reads GAGVSQSPRYKVTKRGQDVALRCDPISGHVSLYWYRQALGQGPEFLTYFNYEAQQDKSGLPNDRFSAERPEGSISTLTIQRTEQRDSAMYRCASSFSLAGGTNEQFFGPGTRLTVL.

The V gene is TRBV7-8, the J gene TRBJ1-1, with D maybe TRBD1 (5 bases). The CDR3 covers 13 residues. With 3 bases removed from V and 10 bases from J, the gap between germline ends came to 15 bases. The germline V gene has CDR1 SGHVS and CDR2 FQNEAQ. Here the CDR3 reads CASSLDLGEAAFF. The CDR3 bases are TGTGCCAGCAGCTTGGATTTGGGGGAGGCAGCTTTCTTT.

This chain links TRBV12-5 with TRBJ2-1; perhaps TRBD2 as D (6 bases). The V and J ends lost 1 base and 4 bases respectively, with 8 bases between them. Germline CDR1 LGHNT, CDR2 FRNRAP. The CDR3 runs 14 residues. CDR3 DNA: TGTGCTAGTGGTTTGGGTGGGACTTACAATGAGCAGTTCTTC. This codes for CASGLGGTYNEQFF.

The V call is TRBV9, the J call TRBJ2-7; unclear D gene. The V gene lost 0 bases and the J gene lost 0 bases, with 4 bases spanning the gap. Germline-derived CDR1 and CDR2 are SGDLS and YYNGEE. This CDR3 spans 13 amino acids. CDR3 nucleotide sequence: TGTGCCAGCAGCGTAGGAGACTCCTACGAGCAGTACTTC. The encoded protein is CASSVGDSYEQYF.

This clone appeared a few times. The rearrangement joins TRBV5-1 to TRBJ2-7, with 11 bases identical to TRBD1. J gave up 3 bases and V 0 bases, and 14 bases lay outside the gene matches. Looked up from germline, CDR1 is SGHRS and CDR2 is YFSETQ. The CDR3 sequence is 19 residues long. CDR3 coding DNA: TGCGCCAGCAGCTTGGGACCGGGACAGGGGGGAACCCACCGCTACGAGCAGTACTTC. The encoded protein is CASSLGPGQGGTHRYEQYF.

This chain connects TRBV7-9 to TRBJ2-5, with D possibly matching TRBD2 (6 bases). The CDR3 is made up of 14 amino acids. V was trimmed by 3 bases and J by 7 bases, leaving 15 bases between them. Per germline, CDR1 SEHNR and CDR2 FQNEAQ (reference sequence). The CDR3 DNA reads as TGTGCCAGCAGCTTTCCTGGGGAGGTGGTGACCCAGTACTTC. Translated: CASSFPGEVVTQYF.

As concerns this clone: The same CDR3 also results from other DNA sequences found in this sample. The chain joins TRBV5-1 to TRBJ2-5, with a weak D call TRBD1 (6 bases). V was clipped by 3 bases and J by 2 bases, with 11 bases between them. Per germline, CDR1 SGHRS and CDR2 YFSETQ. This CDR3 has 14 amino acids. CDR3 region: CASSSGQGQETQYF. The CDR3 bases are TGCGCCAGCAGCTCGGGACAAGGACAAGAGACCCAGTACTTC.

The genes are TRBV7-2 and TRBJ2-5, with 7 bases lining up with TRBD2. The CDR3 contains 15 residues. With V trimmed by 2 bases and J by 0 bases, 3 bases remained unmatched. The germline gives CDR1 SGHTA, CDR2 FQGNSA. The CDR3 DNA reads TGTGCCAGCAGCTTAAGCGGGACCTACCAAGAGACCCAGTACTTC. It encodes CASSLSGTYQETQYF.

Only a few counts were recorded for this clone. At one end, the junction sequence differs from germline, possibly due to a read error. The chain carries TRBV20-1 and TRBJ1-4; D call uncertain. CDR3 length: 11 residues. Germline lookup yields CDR1 DFQATT and CDR2 SNEGSKA (reference sequence). CDR3 nucleotide sequence: TGCAGTGCTAGAGATCCCCCTACCCCGATTTTT. This encodes CSARDPPTPIF.

The chain joins TRBV27 to TRBJ2-7, with TRBD1 identical over 9 bases. CDR3 size: 11 residues. Trimming took 10 bases from V and 6 from J; bases not matched to a gene: 4. Germline CDR1 and CDR2: MNHEY and SMNVEV (reference sequence). The CDR3 region has the DNA TGTGCCACCCGGACAGGGGTCGAGCAGTACTTC. This sequence encodes CATRTGVEQYF.

A few counts support this clone. The chain carries TRBV9 and TRBJ2-3, with 8 bases aligning to TRBD2. CDR1 is SGDLS, CDR2 YYNGEE, per germline. CDR3 length: 16 residues. The V gene end was trimmed by 2 bases and the J gene end by 1 base; junction bases not matched to a gene: 6. CDR3 loop: CASSVLGAGGTDTQYF. As DNA, the CDR3 is TGTGCCAGCAGCGTGTTAGGAGCGGGGGGCACAGATACGCAGTATTTT. The variable domain in full, with the rest retrieved from reference TRBV9 and TRBJ2-3, is DSGVTQTPKHLITATGQRVTLRCSPRSGDLSVYWYQQSLDQGLQFLIQYYNGEERAKGNILERFSAQQFPDLHSELNLSSLELGDSALYFCASSVLGAGGTDTQYFGPGTRLTVL.

The genes are TRBV6-1 and TRBJ1-6; 7 bases agree with TRBD1. The CDR3 is made up of 15 amino acids. Trimming at V came to 11 bases and at J to 10 bases, leaving 17 bases not matched to a gene. The germline gives CDR1 MNHNS, CDR2 SASEGT. For the CDR3, the DNA is TGTGCCTCCCGGAGGGAGGGGGCAGCGGGATCACCCCTCCACTTT. Encoded protein: CASRREGAAGSPLHF.

The rearrangement joins TRBV9 to TRBJ2-6; TRBD2 agrees at 11 bases. Germline CDR1 reads SGDLS; CDR2 reads YYNGEE. The CDR3 has 18 amino acids. The V and J ends lost 0 bases and 2 bases, in that order; junction bases with no gene match: 4. CDR3 region: CASSVELAGAPGANVLTF. The CDR3 DNA follows: TGTGCCAGCAGCGTAGAACTAGCGGGGGCACCTGGGGCCAACGTCCTGACTTTC. The whole variable domain, remainder taken from reference TRBV9 and TRBJ2-6, is DSGVTQTPKHLITATGQRVTLRCSPRSGDLSVYWYQQSLDQGLQFLIQYYNGEERAKGNILERFSAQQFPDLHSELNLSSLELGDSALYFCASSVELAGAPGANVLTFGAGSRLTVL.

The chain couples TRBV19 to TRBJ2-3; 7 bases are a match to TRBD2. The CDR3 is 18 amino acids. Germline V gene sequence: CDR1 LNHDA, CDR2 SQIVND (reference sequence). Trimming at V came to 3 bases and at J to 5 bases, leaving 17 bases not matched to a gene. The CDR3 DNA is TGTGCCAGTAGTATTAGGGAGAAGCGGGGATCCCGAAGAGATACGCAGTATTTT. It translates to CASSIREKRGSRRDTQYF.

The chain employs TRBV7-7 and TRBJ2-7; 10 nucleotides match TRBD2. This CDR3 comprises 15 residues. J was trimmed by 5 bases and V by 5 bases; bases with no gene match: 9. The germline V gene encodes CDR1 SSHAT and CDR2 FNYEAQ (reference sequence). The CDR3 DNA is TGTGCCAGCAGCCCGCCGGGACTAGCGACCCACGAGCAGTACTTC. It translates to CASSPPGLATHEQYF.

A few counts support this clone. The chain employs TRBV6-1 and TRBJ2-3, with 9 bases that match TRBD2. Germline CDR1 reads MNHNS; CDR2 reads SASEGT. There are 13 residues in the CDR3. Trimming removed 8 bases from V and 4 bases from J; junction bases left unmatched: 4. DNA for the CDR3: TGTGCCAGCGAGGCGGGGGGGTCAGATACGCAGTATTTT. It translates to CASEAGGSDTQYF.

This clone was counted a single time. This chain uses TRBV4-3 with TRBJ2-3; D remains unclear. Between the trimmed V and J ends, which lost 1 base and 7 bases, there was a span of 9 bases. Germline CDR1 reads LGHNA; CDR2 reads YSLEER. CDR3 length equals 13 residues. The CDR3: CASSQGVVNTQYF. CDR3 DNA sequence: TGCGCCAGCAGCCAAGGAGTTGTAAATACGCAGTATTTT.

V usage is TRBV9 and J usage is TRBJ1-2; maybe TRBD1 (6 bases). Germline V gene sequence: CDR1 SGDLS, CDR2 YYNGEE. With 3 bases removed from V and 2 bases from J, the gap between germline ends came to 14 bases. The CDR3 is 15 residues long. CDR3 sequence reads: CASSADDRSNYGYTF. CDR3 DNA sequence: TGTGCCAGCAGCGCAGACGACAGGTCAAACTATGGCTACACCTTC.

This clone came up once. The chain joins TRBV5-1 to TRBJ2-7; D unresolved. Germline CDR1 is SGHRS and CDR2 is YFSETQ. This CDR3 comprises 11 residues. Trimming left V 1 base short and J 5 bases short, with 4 bases between. For the CDR3, the DNA is TGCGCCAGCAGCTTGAGGAACGAGCAGTACTTC. This codes for CASSLRNEQYF.

The chain employs TRBV28 and TRBJ2-7; possible D gene TRBD2, 5 bases. From germline, CDR1 is MDHEN and CDR2 SYDVKM. CDR3 length equals 12 residues. V gave up 5 bases and J gave up 5 bases, with 10 bases separating them. CDR3 in amino acids: CASSPYGDEQYF. The CDR3 DNA follows: TGTGCCAGCAGTCCCTACGGGGACGAGCAGTACTTC.